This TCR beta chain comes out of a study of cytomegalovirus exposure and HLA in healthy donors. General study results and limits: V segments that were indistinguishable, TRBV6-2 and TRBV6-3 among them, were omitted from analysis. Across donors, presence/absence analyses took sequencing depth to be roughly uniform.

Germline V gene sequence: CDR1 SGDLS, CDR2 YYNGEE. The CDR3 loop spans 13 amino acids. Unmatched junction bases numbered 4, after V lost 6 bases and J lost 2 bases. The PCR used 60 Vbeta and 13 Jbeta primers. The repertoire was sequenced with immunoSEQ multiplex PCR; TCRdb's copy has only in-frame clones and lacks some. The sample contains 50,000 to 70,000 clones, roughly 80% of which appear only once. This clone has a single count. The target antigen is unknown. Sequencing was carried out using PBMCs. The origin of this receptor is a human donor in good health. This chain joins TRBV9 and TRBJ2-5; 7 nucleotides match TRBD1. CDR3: CASNPTGQETQYF. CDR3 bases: TGTGCCAGCAACCCGACAGGGCAAGAGACCCAGTACTTC.